This passage covers 24 T cell receptor beta chains from one sample sequenced in a study of early T cells in non-severe SARS-CoV-2 infection. TCRdb reanalysed the 5' RACE reads using MiXCR and keeps one entry per CDR3 protein. Here the sample spans 99,000 or so distinct CDR3 sequences, over 15% being singletons. Sequencing was performed on whole blood. These receptors all stem from an adult who was a healthcare worker with PCR-confirmed SARS-CoV-2 infection or an uninfected control (not recorded which).

The gene calls are TRBV29-1 and TRBJ1-1; D is perhaps TRBD1 (5 bases). Germline V gene sequence: CDR1 SQVTM, CDR2 ANQGSEA. V shed 1 base and J shed 3 bases, with 9 bases lying between them. The CDR3 covers 13 residues. The DNA for the CDR3 is TGCAGCGTTGAAGGGGGGGATTACACTGAAGCTTTCTTT. The encoded protein is CSVEGGDYTEAFF.

This clonotype has just a few counts. This sequence joins TRBV14 and TRBJ2-1, with D perhaps matching TRBD1 (5 bases). CDR3 length equals 16 residues. The germline CDR1 and CDR2 sequences are SGHDN and FVKESK. The V end lost 3 bases, the J end lost 3 bases, and 15 bases lay between the germline ends. The DNA of the CDR3 is TGTGCCAGCAGCCACTTAATCAGGGCCCTCTACAATGAGCAGTTCTTC. The encoded protein is CASSHLIRALYNEQFF.

The rearrangement joins TRBV7-2 to TRBJ1-1; D uncertain. Trimming removed 4 bases from V and 1 base from J, with 7 bases in between. Germline V CDR1 and CDR2: SGHTA, FQGNSA. This CDR3 region has 13 residues. CDR3 protein: CASSSDRNTEAFF. CDR3 nucleotide sequence: TGTGCCAGCAGCTCGGACCGGAACACTGAAGCTTTCTTT.

In its sample, this clonotype was seen a few times. This chain links TRBV6-1 with TRBJ1-4; TRBD1 is a possible D gene (5 bases). V was shortened by 10 bases and J by 5 bases, with 23 bases between the two germline ends. Germline V gives CDR1 MNHNS, CDR2 SASEGT. CDR3 length equals 16 residues. The CDR3 is CATRNPPGRVNEKLFF. As DNA, the CDR3 is TGTGCCACCCGGAACCCCCCCGGCAGGGTAAATGAAAAACTGTTTTTT.

This clonotype was counted a single time. V gene TRBV9 combines with J gene TRBJ2-7; TRBD2 is a possible D gene (6 bases). The CDR3 consists of 14 residues. V was trimmed by 3 bases and J by 5 bases, leaving 15 bases between them. CDR1 and CDR2 (germline): SGDLS, YYNGEE. This CDR3 reads CASSARGLGDEQYF. CDR3 nucleotides: TGTGCCAGCAGCGCGCGGGGACTCGGGGACGAGCAGTACTTC. The full variable domain, its missing parts supplied by reference TRBV9 and TRBJ2-7, is DSGVTQTPKHLITATGQRVTLRCSPRSGDLSVYWYQQSLDQGLQFLIQYYNGEERAKGNILERFSAQQFPDLHSELNLSSLELGDSALYFCASSARGLGDEQYFGPGTRLTVT.

The chain employs TRBV15 and TRBJ2-6; D is unclear. The CDR3 sequence is 16 residues long. V lost 7 bases and J 0 bases, leaving 13 bases between the germline ends. The V gene's germline CDR1 is LNHNV and CDR2 YYDKDF (reference sequence). The CDR3 reads CATTWAGDSGANVLTF. DNA for the CDR3: TGTGCCACCACCTGGGCAGGAGACTCTGGGGCCAACGTCCTGACTTTC.

The chain links TRBV4-2 to TRBJ2-7; D is possibly TRBD2 (6 bases). This CDR3 comprises 14 residues. Germline V CDR1 and CDR2: LGHNA, YNFKEQ. V was pared by 4 bases and J by 2 bases, with 12 bases between. The DNA for the CDR3 is TGTGCCAGCAGCCCTGGACTATCTACCTACGAGCAGTACTTC. Residues: CASSPGLSTYEQYF.

This clonotype showed up just a few times. The chain employs TRBV5-6 and TRBJ2-7, with D perhaps matching TRBD1 (5 bases). CDR3 length: 15 residues. Trimming shortened V by 4 bases and J by 0 bases, and 14 bases separated the two germline ends. The V gene's germline CDR1 is SGHDT and CDR2 YYEEEE. The CDR3 DNA sequence: TGTGCCAGCAGCCAACCGACAGCTAGCTCCTACGAGCAGTACTTC. Protein sequence: CASSQPTASSYEQYF.

The chain joins TRBV5-1 to TRBJ2-4; 7 nucleotides agree with TRBD1. This CDR3 spans 18 amino acids. Per germline, CDR1 SGHRS and CDR2 YFSETQ. The V segment lost 4 bases and the J segment 0 bases; nucleotides outside the gene matches: 13. In DNA form, the CDR3 reads TGCGCCAGCAGCACCGGGACAGTCACCTTAAGAGCCAAAAACATTCAGTACTTC. Translation gives CASSTGTVTLRAKNIQYF.

The chain combines TRBV29-1 with TRBJ1-1; D remains ambiguous. CDR3 length: 12 residues. Per the germline V gene, CDR1 is SQVTM and CDR2 is ANQGSEA. The V gene lost 4 bases and the J gene lost 1 base, with 7 bases spanning the gap. The CDR3 reads CSVGSANTEAFF. CDR3 nucleotide sequence: TGCAGCGTTGGTAGCGCGAACACTGAAGCTTTCTTT.

The gene calls are TRBV29-1 and TRBJ1-3, with D possibly being TRBD1 (5 bases). The germline V gene has CDR1 SQVTM and CDR2 ANQGSEA. The CDR3 contains 14 residues. V was pared by 0 bases and J by 3 bases, with 9 bases between. The CDR3 bases are TGCAGCGTTGAAGAGGGGGAAGGTGGAAACACCATATATTTT. This translates into CSVEEGEGGNTIYF.

This clonotype has a count of ten or more. The rearrangement joins TRBV3-1 to TRBJ2-5, with TRBD2 matching 8 bases. After removal of 4 bases from V and 4 bases from J, the junction contained 2 bases not matched to a gene. Germline CDR1 and CDR2: LGHDT and YNNKEL (reference sequence). The CDR3 runs 13 residues. The CDR3 loop reads CASSLGLAETQYF. In nucleotides, the CDR3 is TGTGCCAGCAGCCTCGGACTAGCAGAGACCCAGTACTTC.

This clonotype was detected only a few times. The chain uses TRBV5-4 and TRBJ2-1; 12 bases are shared with TRBD2. V lost 4 bases and J lost 8; bases outside the gene matches: 16. The germline V gene has CDR1 SGHNT and CDR2 YYREEE (reference sequence). The CDR3 spans 18 residues. The CDR3 protein is CASSLVPNPSGGAYEQFF. The CDR3 DNA is TGTGCCAGCAGCCTGGTACCAAATCCTAGCGGGGGGGCCTATGAGCAGTTCTTC.

The chain recombines TRBV29-1 with TRBJ2-3; D possibly corresponds to TRBD2 (7 bases). Germline V gives CDR1 SQVTM, CDR2 ANQGSEA. The V and J ends lost 4 bases and 2 bases respectively, with 13 bases between them. The CDR3 extends over 14 amino acids. CDR3 residues: CSVGGGRVTDTQYF. DNA of the CDR3: TGCAGCGTTGGGGGGGGCAGAGTCACAGATACGCAGTATTTT.

CDR3 protein: CASSLYDEQYF. In DNA form, the CDR3 reads TGTGCCAGCAGCCTATATGACGAGCAGTACTTC. The chain carries TRBV28 and TRBJ2-7; D call uncertain. The CDR3 is 11 residues long. V shed 6 bases and J shed 5 bases, with 8 bases lying between them. Germline CDR1 is MDHEN and CDR2 is SYDVKM. Full variable domain (rest looked up from reference TRBV28 and TRBJ2-7): DVKVTQSSRYLVKRTGEKVFLECVQDMDHENMFWYRQDPGLGLRLIYFSYDVKMKEKGDIPEGYSVSREKKERFSLILESASTNQTSMYLCASSLYDEQYFGPGTRLTVT.

This clonotype is judged medium-sized. This chain uses TRBV6-2 or TRBV6-3 with TRBJ2-7; 8 bases line up with TRBD2. The CDR3 has 14 residues. The ends lost 2 bases at V and 2 bases at J; junction bases unmatched: 2. Germline V lookup: CDR1 MNHEY, CDR2 SVGEGT. In DNA form, the CDR3 reads TGTGCCAGCAGTTACGAGACTAGCGCCTACGAGCAGTACTTC. Its translation: CASSYETSAYEQYF.

This sequence joins TRBV11-2 and TRBJ2-1; D could derive from TRBD1 or TRBD2 (5 bases each). The length of the CDR3 is 17 residues. V lost 4 bases and J lost 0, with 16 bases in between. Germline values: CDR1 SGHAT, CDR2 FQNNGV. CDR3 in amino acids: CASSSGSGLVSYNEQFF. In DNA form, the CDR3 reads TGTGCCAGCAGCTCAGGTTCGGGGCTGGTCTCCTACAATGAGCAGTTCTTC.

This clonotype has a handful of counts. The gene calls are TRBV27 and TRBJ1-1; no reliable D call. CDR3 length equals 11 residues. CDR1 is MNHEY, CDR2 SMNVEV, per germline (reference sequence). The V end was cut by 6 bases, the J end by 5 bases, with 7 bases between. DNA for the CDR3: TGTGCCAGCAGGCAAGGGACTGAAGCTTTCTTT. It specifies CASRQGTEAFF.

This clonotype was seen only a few times. The chain links TRBV25-1 to TRBJ2-7; TRBD1 aligns across 7 bases. The length of the CDR3 is 16 residues. The V and J ends lost 4 bases and 0 bases, in that order; junction bases with no gene match: 9. Germline V lookup: CDR1 MGHDK, CDR2 SYGVNS. The CDR3 loop reads CASSAPLGQSSYEQYF. CDR3 bases: TGTGCCAGCAGTGCCCCATTGGGACAGAGCTCCTACGAGCAGTACTTC.

The gene calls are TRBV9 and TRBJ2-1; 7 nucleotides line up with TRBD2. The J segment lost 2 bases and the V segment lost 0 bases, leaving 5 bases of the junction unmatched. This CDR3 has 16 amino acids. CDR1 and CDR2 from the germline V gene are SGDLS and YYNGEE. This CDR3 reads CASSVEASGTYNEQFF. DNA of the CDR3: TGTGCCAGCAGCGTAGAGGCTAGCGGTACCTACAATGAGCAGTTCTTC.

The chain uses TRBV6-5 and TRBJ1-6; D is perhaps TRBD1 (6 bases). V lost 6 bases, J lost 8 bases, and 14 bases lay in between. Germline-derived CDR1 and CDR2 are MNHEY and SVGAGI. The CDR3 has 14 amino acids. CDR3 residues: CASSPDRLDSPLHF. CDR3 in DNA: TGTGCCAGCAGCCCCGACAGGTTGGATTCACCCCTCCACTTT.

This clonotype was picked up a small number of times. V usage is TRBV6-6 and J usage is TRBJ2-7; D ambiguous. The CDR3 contains 14 residues. Trimming left V 8 bases short and J 1 base short, with 15 bases between. CDR1 MNHNY and CDR2 SVGAGI come from the germline V gene (reference sequence). Here the CDR3 DNA reads TGTGCCAGCGGTTTGGATAGTTTTTCCTACGAGCAGTACTTC. Its protein is CASGLDSFSYEQYF.

J is TRBJ1-1 and V is TRBV6-1, with no clear D. CDR1 MNHNS and CDR2 SASEGT come from the germline V gene. The CDR3 loop spans 14 amino acids. V shed 5 bases and J shed 1 base, with 11 bases lying between them. The CDR3 protein is CASSHLEPNTEAFF. The DNA of the CDR3 is TGTGCCAGCAGTCATCTGGAGCCGAACACTGAAGCTTTCTTT.

The chain combines TRBV9 with TRBJ2-2; D remains ambiguous. Germline-derived CDR1 and CDR2 are SGDLS and YYNGEE. Between the trimmed V and J ends, which lost 4 bases and 4 bases, there was a span of 11 bases. This CDR3 comprises 14 residues. The CDR3, as DNA: TGTGCCAGCAGCCTACCTTCTCGCACCGGGGAGCTGTTTTTT. It yields the protein CASSLPSRTGELFF. Filled out from reference TRBV9 and TRBJ2-2, the complete variable domain reads DSGVTQTPKHLITATGQRVTLRCSPRSGDLSVYWYQQSLDQGLQFLIQYYNGEERAKGNILERFSAQQFPDLHSELNLSSLELGDSALYFCASSLPSRTGELFFGEGSRLTVL.